The 8 T cell receptor beta chains in this list originate from one sample, sequenced in a study of vaccination and CD4 T cells after COVID-19. These receptors' antigens are unknown. The assay that was used to sequence DNA from cultured CD4+ T cells was the Oncomine TCR Beta short-read assay. TCRdb used MiXCR to reprocess the PCR reads, holding one entry per CDR3 protein. The repertoire holds some 15,000 distinct CDR3 sequences, with more than 20% as singletons. Treatment indicated: approximately nine-day PBMC culture with coronavirus spike peptide pools or control peptides (ViraFEST assay). The sample was cultured CD4+ T cells from blood. These receptors originate from a human donor with COVID-19.

Judged by abundance, this clonotype is medium-sized (0.01 to 0.1%). The genes are TRBV30 and TRBJ1-1; possibly TRBD1 for D (6 bases). V shed 4 bases and J shed 7 bases, with 10 bases lying between them. Per the germline V gene, CDR1 is GTSNPN and CDR2 is SVGIG (reference sequence). The CDR3 spans 11 residues. CDR3 sequence reads: CAWNLQGEAFF. The CDR3 coding sequence is TGTGCCTGGAACCTACAGGGTGAAGCTTTCTTT.

This clonotype was observed a few times. This rearrangement joins TRBV10-3 to TRBJ2-7; D might be TRBD1 (6 bases). CDR1 ENHRY and CDR2 SYGVKD come from the germline V gene. The CDR3 is 14 residues long. V was clipped by 6 bases and J by 3 bases, with 15 bases between them. CDR3 bases: TGTGCCATCAGCCTACAGGGTATGGGCTACGAGCAGTACTTC. This sequence encodes CAISLQGMGYEQYF.

This sequence joins TRBV6-1 and TRBJ2-7; TRBD2 matches at 9 bases. This CDR3 is built from 14 residues. V shed 8 bases, J shed 7 bases, and the junction held 12 bases outside the gene matches. In germline, CDR1 is MNHNS, CDR2 SASEGT. Here the CDR3 reads CASSTAAGGSEQYF. CDR3 sequence (DNA): TGTGCCAGCTCCACCGCCGCGGGGGGGAGTGAGCAGTACTTC.

The V gene is TRBV5-6, the J gene TRBJ1-1; D is uncertain. V shed 0 bases and J shed 7 bases, with 19 bases lying between them. CDR3 size: 16 residues. CDR1 and CDR2 (germline): SGHDT, YYEEEE. This chain's CDR3 is CASSLAVSGRTLEAFF. Here the CDR3 DNA reads TGTGCCAGCAGCTTGGCCGTGTCGGGCCGAACTCTTGAAGCTTTCTTT.

The J gene is TRBJ2-5, the V gene TRBV20-1, with 9 positions matching TRBD2. Germline trimming cut 3 bases from V and 5 bases from J; bases unmatched to any gene: 10. The CDR3 is made up of 15 amino acids. Germline assignment: CDR1 DFQATT and CDR2 SNEGSKA (reference sequence). The CDR3 is CSASDRGGASETQYF. The CDR3 region has the DNA TGCAGTGCTAGTGACCGCGGGGGGGCATCGGAGACCCAGTACTTC.

This clonotype was detected a few times. The rearrangement uses TRBV6-2 or TRBV6-3 and TRBJ2-3; D may be TRBD1 or TRBD2 (6 bases each). Trimming left V 2 bases short and J 0 bases short, with 15 bases between. The CDR3 totals 17 residues. The germline gives CDR1 MNHEY, CDR2 SVGEGT. Written as DNA, the CDR3 is TGTGCCAGCAGTTACCCGATCGGGGGACACAGCACAGATACGCAGTATTTT. Translating gives CASSYPIGGHSTDTQYF.

This clonotype came up a few times. The genes are TRBV4-3 and TRBJ2-3, with 7 nucleotides matching TRBD2. The V and J ends lost 4 bases and 1 base, in that order; junction bases with no gene match: 5. Germline CDR1 reads LGHNA; CDR2 reads YSLEER. The CDR3 is 15 amino acids. The CDR3 protein is CASSPLSGGTDTQYF. The CDR3 DNA follows: TGCGCCAGCAGCCCCCTCAGCGGGGGCACAGATACGCAGTATTTT.

The CDR3 sequence: CASSATGARYNEQFF. The CDR3 bases are TGTGCCAGCAGCGCTACAGGGGCCCGATACAATGAGCAGTTCTTC. The chain carries TRBV11-2 and TRBJ2-1, with 7 bases identical to TRBD1. The CDR3 has 15 residues. Germline V CDR1 and CDR2: SGHAT, FQNNGV. Trimming at V came to 5 bases and at J to 4 bases, leaving 8 bases not matched to a gene. Complete variable domain (other parts from reference TRBV11-2 and TRBJ2-1): EAGVAQSPRYKIIEKRQSVAFWCNPISGHATLYWYQQILGQGPKLLIQFQNNGVVDDSQLPKDRFSAERLKGVDSTLKIQPAKLEDSAVYLCASSATGARYNEQFFGPGTRLTVL.